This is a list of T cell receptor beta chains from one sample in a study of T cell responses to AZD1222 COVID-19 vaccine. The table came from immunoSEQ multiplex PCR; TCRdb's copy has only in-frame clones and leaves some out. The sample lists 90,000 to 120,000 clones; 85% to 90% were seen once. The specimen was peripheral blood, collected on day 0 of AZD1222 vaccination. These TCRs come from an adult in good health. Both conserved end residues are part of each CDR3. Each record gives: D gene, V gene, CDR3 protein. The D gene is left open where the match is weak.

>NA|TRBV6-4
CASSDHPRGEQFF
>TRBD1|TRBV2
CASSVQGALTNEKLFF
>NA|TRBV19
CASSIRPADTQYF
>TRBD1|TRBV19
CASTGDRDNSPLHF
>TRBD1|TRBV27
CASSRYGTVRANVLTF
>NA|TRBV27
CASSLNAWSNQPQHF
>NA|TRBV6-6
CASSPGTLNTGELFF
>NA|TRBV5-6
CASSSEGFGYNEQFF
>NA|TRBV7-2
CASSGRVSGANVLTF
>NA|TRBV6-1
CASSENFHTEAFF
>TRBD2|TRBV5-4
CASSMTSLDEQFF
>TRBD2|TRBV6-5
CASRTSGISYEQYF
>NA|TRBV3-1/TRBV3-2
CASSQHSGELFF